This T cell receptor beta chain stems from a study of CD8 T cells in ankylosing spondylitis. Study-wide findings and caveats: It was reported that disease-linked clones were significantly enriched in matched ankylosing spondylitis synovial fluid.

Researchers built TCR beta libraries using quantitative 5'-RACE with molecular barcodes. Via MiXCR, TCRdb re-called the 5' RACE reads, giving one row per CDR3 protein. The sample carries over 150,000 distinct CDR3 sequences, about 20% recorded once. This clonotype was picked up many times. Its antigen is unknown. Trimming cost V 0 bases and J 2 bases; bases outside gene matches: 6. The CDR3 has 16 residues. The germline gives CDR1 MNHEY, CDR2 SVGAGI. This sequence joins TRBV6-5 and TRBJ2-7; 8 nucleotides align to TRBD2. The specimen sequenced was blood, either unsorted or a sorted T cell fraction (not recorded which). The receptor was isolated from a male donor aged 10-30 years with ankylosing spondylitis or in good health (not recorded which). CDR3 bases: TGTGCCAGCAGTTACTCGTCGAGCGGGAGAACCTACGAGCAGTACTTC. Translation: CASSYSSSGRTYEQYF.